Below, 12 T cell receptor beta chains from the same sample are listed, as sequenced in a study of T cells in Graves' hyperthyroidism and ophthalmopathy. RNA transcripts provided the source from which TCR beta CDR3 regions were amplified. TCR CDR3 underwent first-round RT-PCR with the HTBI primer set. TCRdb reanalysed the multiplex PCR reads using MiXCR and keeps one entry per CDR3 protein. The table records 600,000 or so distinct CDR3 sequences, about 14% of them present only once. The specimen sequenced was blood. Receptors originate from a woman between 50 and 59 years old with Graves' ophthalmopathy.

This clonotype came up many times. V usage is TRBV28 and J usage is TRBJ1-1, with D possibly matching TRBD1 (6 bases). CDR1 is MDHEN and CDR2 is SYDVKM in the germline V gene. This CDR3 region has 14 residues. Trimming removed 6 bases at V and 1 base at J, with 12 bases between. This CDR3 is CASSLEQGNTEAFF. In DNA, the CDR3 is TGTGCCAGCAGCTTAGAACAGGGGAACACTGAAGCTTTCTTT.

This clonotype was counted a few times. The genes are TRBV29-1 and TRBJ1-6, with 7 bases fitting TRBD1. Germline V gene lookup returns CDR1 SQVTM and CDR2 ANQGSEA. V lost 5 bases, J lost 5 bases, and 3 bases stayed unmatched. This CDR3 has 13 amino acids. CDR3 loop: CSVRGTDNSPLHF. The CDR3 DNA sequence: TGCAGCGTTAGAGGGACAGATAATTCACCCCTCCACTTT. Filled out from reference TRBV29-1 and TRBJ1-6, the complete variable domain reads SAVISQKPSRDICQRGTSLTIQCQVDSQVTMMFWYRQQPGQSLTLIATANQGSEATYESGFVIDKFPISRPNLTFSTLTVSNMSPEDSSIYLCSVRGTDNSPLHFGNGTRLTVT.

V gene TRBV6-1 combines with J gene TRBJ1-1, with a tentative D call TRBD1 (5 bases). Germline V CDR1 and CDR2: MNHNS, SASEGT. V dropped 3 bases and J dropped 5 bases, with 13 bases sitting between them. The CDR3 has 14 residues. CDR3 sequence: CASSEGGTGTEAFF. CDR3 sequence (DNA): TGTGCCAGCAGTGAGGGGGGAACAGGTACTGAAGCTTTCTTT.

This clonotype appeared a few times. The chain employs TRBV5-1 and TRBJ2-6; 9 bases are shared with TRBD1. Germline CDR1 reads SGHRS; CDR2 reads YFSETQ. J lost 11 bases, V lost 4 bases, and 7 bases had no gene match. The length of the CDR3 is 14 residues. CDR3 DNA: TGCGCCAGCAGCGCGGACAGGGGATCAGACGTCCTGACTTTC. Protein product: CASSADRGSDVLTF.

This clonotype has ten or more counts. The chain employs TRBV27 and TRBJ1-2; D is uncertain. The length of the CDR3 is 14 residues. Trimming shortened V by 4 bases and J by 4 bases, and 13 bases separated the two germline ends. Germline V gene lookup returns CDR1 MNHEY and CDR2 SMNVEV (reference sequence). CDR3 nucleotides: TGTGCCAGCAGTTCCCCTCACAGCAGCTATGGCTACACCTTC. Translating gives CASSSPHSSYGYTF.

V gene TRBV28 combines with J gene TRBJ2-6, with a possible D match to TRBD1 (6 bases). This CDR3 comprises 16 residues. V was pared by 3 bases and J by 0 bases, with 9 bases between. Germline V gene data show CDR1 as MDHEN and CDR2 as SYDVKM. The CDR3 here is CASSLGHRSGANVLTF. DNA for the CDR3: TGTGCCAGCAGTTTGGGACACCGCTCTGGGGCCAACGTCCTGACTTTC.

Many counts were recorded for this clonotype. This chain joins TRBV5-5 and TRBJ2-5, with 9 bases identical to TRBD1. CDR3 length equals 17 residues. J gave up 5 bases and V 0 bases, and 11 bases lay outside the gene matches. Germline V gene sequence: CDR1 SGHKS, CDR2 YYEKEE (reference sequence). CDR3 protein: CASSLGVGQGIRETQYF. Written as DNA, the CDR3 is TGTGCCAGCAGCTTGGGAGTCGGACAGGGGATCAGGGAGACCCAGTACTTC.

This clonotype was recorded at least ten times. V is TRBV12-3 or TRBV12-4 and J is TRBJ1-6; 10 nucleotides match TRBD1. The CDR3 extends over 16 amino acids. J gave up 9 bases and V 6 bases, and 11 bases lay outside the gene matches. CDR3 region: CASSTPRQGAGSPLHF. In nucleotides, the CDR3 is TGTGCCAGCAGCACCCCCCGACAGGGGGCAGGTTCACCCCTCCACTTT.

This chain joins TRBV19 and TRBJ2-7, with a weak D call TRBD1 (6 bases). Per the germline V gene, CDR1 is LNHDA and CDR2 is SQIVND (reference sequence). V was cut by 6 bases and J by 6 bases, with 18 bases left in between. The CDR3 is 14 amino acids. CDR3 amino acids: CASSLNTGLGEQYF. The CDR3 DNA follows: TGTGCCAGTAGCCTAAATACAGGGCTTGGCGAGCAGTACTTC.

This clonotype was seen more than once but under ten times. The CDR3 loop reads CSVEAGGRTYNEQFF. CDR3 bases: TGCAGCGTTGAAGCAGGGGGACGGACCTACAATGAGCAGTTCTTC. This chain uses TRBV29-1 with TRBJ2-1, with 7 bases identical to TRBD1. Germline lookup yields CDR1 SQVTM and CDR2 ANQGSEA. The CDR3 extends over 15 amino acids. V lost 1 base and J lost 2; bases outside the gene matches: 5.

This clonotype was found many times. The chain combines TRBV2 with TRBJ2-5, with D perhaps being TRBD1 or TRBD2 (5 bases each). Germline CDR1 SNHLY, CDR2 FYNNEI. V lost 10 bases to trimming and J lost 1 base, with 16 bases between them. The CDR3 length is 14 residues. CDR3 residues: CATLHGAPQETQYF. The CDR3, as DNA: TGTGCCACACTTCACGGGGCACCCCAAGAGACCCAGTACTTC. The full variable domain, with the rest looked up from reference TRBV2 and TRBJ2-5, is EPEVTQTPSHQVTQMGQEVILRCVPISNHLYFYWYRQILGQKVEFLVSFYNNEISEKSEIFDDQFSVERPDGSNFTLKIRSTKLEDSAMYFCATLHGAPQETQYFGPGTRLLVL.

This clonotype was seen a handful of times. Because it lacks the conserved phenylalanine or tryptophan at the end, this CDR3 is likely a read error. The J gene is TRBJ2-7, the V gene TRBV3-1; D is unclear. Germline CDR1 and CDR2: LGHDT and YNNKEL (reference sequence). The CDR3 sequence is 12 residues long. Trimming shortened V by 4 bases and J by 3 bases, and 7 bases separated the two germline ends. In DNA form, the CDR3 reads TGTGCCAGCAGCCGTCGGTTCTACGAGCAGTACCTC. This sequence encodes CASSRRFYEQYL.